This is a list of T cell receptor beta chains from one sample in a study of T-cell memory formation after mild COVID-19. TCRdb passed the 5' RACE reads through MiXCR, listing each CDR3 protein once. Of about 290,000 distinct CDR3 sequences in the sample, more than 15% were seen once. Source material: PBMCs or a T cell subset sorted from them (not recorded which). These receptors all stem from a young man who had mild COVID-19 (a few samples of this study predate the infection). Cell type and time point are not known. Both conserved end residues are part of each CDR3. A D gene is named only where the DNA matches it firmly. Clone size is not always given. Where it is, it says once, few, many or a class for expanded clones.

TGTGCCAGCAGCGGGACAGGGGCCTTGAACACTGAAGCTTTCTTT | CASSGTGALNTEAFF | TRBJ1-1 | TRBD1 | TRBV5-6 | many
TGTGCCAGCAGCTTTAAACAACTAGCGGGGAAGAATGAGCAGTTCTTC | CASSFKQLAGKNEQFF | TRBJ2-1 | TRBD2 | TRBV7-2 | -
TGCGCCAGCAGCCACGGGACCACCTCTTCAGATACGCAGTATTTT | CASSHGTTSSDTQYF | TRBJ2-3 | - | TRBV5-1 | -
TGTGCCAGCAGTTCCACCGGACAGGGTATCCATCAGCCCCAGCATTTT | CASSSTGQGIHQPQHF | TRBJ1-5 | TRBD1 | TRBV6-6 | once
TGTGCCAGCAGTTACTCCAACAGGGGCGGCGAGCAGTACTTC | CASSYSNRGGEQYF | TRBJ2-7 | TRBD1 | TRBV6-5 | -
TGCAGTGCTAGGAAGACATGGGACAGGTCAGATACGCAGTATTTT | CSARKTWDRSDTQYF | TRBJ2-3 | TRBD1 | TRBV20-1 | few
TGTGCCAGTAGTAGGCGGGCCCGGGATCAGCCCCAGCATTTT | CASSRRARDQPQHF | TRBJ1-5 | - | TRBV19 | few
TGTGCCAGCAGGGAGAGCCGCCTTGGGGAGCAGTACTTC | CASRESRLGEQYF | TRBJ2-7 | - | TRBV12-3/TRBV12-4 | few
TGTGCCAGCAGGTGGTGGACAGGGAGAACAGATACGCAGTATTTT | CASRWWTGRTDTQYF | TRBJ2-3 | TRBD1 | TRBV6-6 | few
TGCAGTGCTAGAGGGTTGGGGACCAGAGATACGCAGTATTTT | CSARGLGTRDTQYF | TRBJ2-3 | - | TRBV20-1 | -
TGTGCCAGCATTGCGAAGGGGCAGGGCTTCGAGCAGTACTTC | CASIAKGQGFEQYF | TRBJ2-7 | - | TRBV25-1 | -
TGTGCCAGCAGTGAGGAGACCCAGTACTTC | CASSEETQYF | TRBJ2-5 | - | TRBV2 | many
TGTGCCAGCAAACGTAGGACTGAAGCTTTCTTT | CASKRRTEAFF | TRBJ1-1 | - | TRBV6-2/TRBV6-3 | -
TGCAGCGTCCCGCAATTCGGGCAAGAGACCCAGTACTTC | CSVPQFGQETQYF | TRBJ2-5 | - | TRBV29-1 | -
TGTGCCAGCAGCGGGACATCGAGCTCCTACGAGCAGTACTTC | CASSGTSSSYEQYF | TRBJ2-7 | - | TRBV7-9 | -
TGTGCCAGCAGTTTTAGAATCCAAGAGACCCAGTACTTC | CASSFRIQETQYF | TRBJ2-5 | - | TRBV12-3/TRBV12-4 | many
TGCGCCAGCAGCTTCGGGGGTAATTCACCCCTCCACTTT | CASSFGGNSPLHF | TRBJ1-6 | - | TRBV5-1 | many
TGTGCCAGCACCTACTACCCCGCGAACACCGGGGAGCTGTTTTTT | CASTYYPANTGELFF | TRBJ2-2 | - | TRBV7-2 | -
TGTGCCAGCACTTACAGGGCGGCCGATACGCAGTATTTT | CASTYRAADTQYF | TRBJ2-3 | - | TRBV25-1 | -
TGTGCCAGCAGCTTAAAGCCCGGCTCGGTCACCGGGGAGCTGTTTTTT | CASSLKPGSVTGELFF | TRBJ2-2 | - | TRBV7-2 | few
TGTGCCAGCAGCCGTTACGAGGGCGGTTATAGCAATCAGCCCCAGCATTTT | CASSRYEGGYSNQPQHF | TRBJ1-5 | - | TRBV7-9 | medium-sized
TGTGCCAGCACCATCGGCGGAACCGGGGAGCTGTTTTTT | CASTIGGTGELFF | TRBJ2-2 | - | TRBV6-2/TRBV6-3 | -
TGTGCCAGCAGCGTAGCTGCTAGCGCGGGCGGAGAGACCCAGTACTTC | CASSVAASAGGETQYF | TRBJ2-5 | - | TRBV9 | -
TGTGCCATCCCGGACAGCCTCTCCTACAATGAGCAGTTCTTC | CAIPDSLSYNEQFF | TRBJ2-1 | - | TRBV7-9 | -